This T cell receptor (beta chain) was documented in a study of blood T cells in healthy people across ages (dated by TCRdb to 2015 to 2017). Broadly, across the study: Template switching captured roughly one uniquely barcoded TCR beta cDNA molecule per two T cells in model experiments. Using deep sequencing normalized with unique cDNA molecular identifiers, the study measured how TCR beta repertoire diversity changes with age. Four age groups were formed from the donors: young (average approximately 16 years), middle-aged (approximately 40), aged (roughly 56) and long-lived (more than 75). Donors of different ages were randomly distributed across sequencing lanes to avoid experimental bias. The study analyzed two additional independent replicas of 1 million unique cDNA reads from the same blood draw for two donors, one aged 18 to 30 and one aged 80 or older. What the research found in general, with its limitations: The CMV infection status of donors was not known, potentially confounding age-related changes in expanded clonotypes. A strong correlation was found between observed TCR beta diversity and the percentage of naive T cells measured by flow cytometry. Total diversity estimates from one million sequenced T cells were considered lower bounds and underestimates. Observed TCR beta diversity per million T cells fell roughly linearly with age, and a significant reduction was already apparent by age roughly 41. Because profiling used bulk unsorted PBMCs, naive and antigen-experienced compartments could not be compared conclusively. Compared with the aged group, more naive CD4+ T cells, fewer expanded clones and increased TCR diversity were shown by the long-lived group, suggesting age selection.

The CDR3, from cysteine to phenylalanine, totals 18 residues. CDR3 DNA only is kept here, 54 bases in frame from base 1. The germline V gene provides CDR1 LGHNA and CDR2 YSLEER. V is trimmed back by 4 bases and J by 4 bases, and the junction contains 11 bases that no gene match accounts for. The protocol used for the library was 5' RACE. The sample was run on an Illumina HiSeq 2500. A second roughly 7 to 12 cycle PCR used a sample-barcoded 5' primer and a J-beta primer mix. Each TCR beta cDNA molecule received a unique molecular identifier from a template-switch 5' adaptor carrying 12 random nucleotides. Each sample yielded at least 2.5 million CDR3-containing paired-end reads. The Mint cDNA synthesis kit, primed by a TRBC-specific oligonucleotide, was used to synthesize first-strand cDNA from all RNA. All cDNA was treated with uracil-DNA glycosylase and then went through a first 18-cycle PCR with the universal primers M1SS and BC2_uni_R. The authors processed their data as follows. For normalization, 1 million high-quality reads, each with a distinct molecular identifier, were randomly selected from each sample. Instead of being binned into consensus sequences, reads that shared molecular identifiers were thrown out. MiTCR, with a Q25 quality threshold and the strictest error-elimination algorithm, was used for CDR3 identification, clonotype clustering and error correction. A nonparametric unseen species model with Euler transformation was used to estimate lower-bound total TCR beta diversity. TCRdb reprocessed the public reads (quality trimming at Q25 with fastp, clone calling with MiXCR) and kept in-frame beta chains. A single entry per CDR3 protein holds the most common genes and DNA from its merged rows. V and J calls and clone size were set by TCRdb, not the authors. The sample table lists 700,000 or so distinct CDR3 sequences, around two fifths of them with a count of one. The ten largest clones add up to 30% of the sample.

On this clonotype itself: This clone's antigen is unknown. The input lacks base qualities; no much larger clone sits a single base away.

Donors were around 37 systemically healthy Caucasian individuals from Russia aged roughly 6 to 90 years. About 10 milliliters of peripheral blood were drawn from each donor into EDTA-treated Vacutainer tubes. Ficoll-Paque density-gradient centrifugation was used to isolate PBMCs, with at least 7 million obtained per sample. Trizol reagent was used to extract total RNA from the PBMCs, yielding at least 6 micrograms per sample. The percentages of naive CD45RAhigh/CD27high T cells were determined by flow cytometry on a PBMC aliquot from every donor. The sequencing sample was made of blood. The sequence derives from an elderly man in good health. This chain is built from TRBV4-3 and TRBJ2-7, with 15 junctional bases fitting TRBD2. The CDR3: CASSPRTSGRALGYEQYF. The nucleotides are TGCGCCAGCAGCCCTCGGACTAGCGGGAGGGCCCTCGGGTACGAGCAGTACTTC.